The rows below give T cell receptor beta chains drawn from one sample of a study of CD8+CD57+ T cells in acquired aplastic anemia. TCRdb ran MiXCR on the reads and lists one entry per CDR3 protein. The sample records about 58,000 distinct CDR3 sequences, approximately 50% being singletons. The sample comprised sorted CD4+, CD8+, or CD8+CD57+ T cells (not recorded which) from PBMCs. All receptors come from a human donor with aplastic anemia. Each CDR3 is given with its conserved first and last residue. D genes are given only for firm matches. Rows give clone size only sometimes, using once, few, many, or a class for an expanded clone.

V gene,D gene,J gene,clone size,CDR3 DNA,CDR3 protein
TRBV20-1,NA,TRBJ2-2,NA,TGCAGTGCCGGTGATCATAACACCGGGGAGCTGTTTTTT,CSAGDHNTGELFF
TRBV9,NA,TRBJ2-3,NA,TGTGCCAGCAGATCTAGCGAGAGCACAGATACGCAGTATTTT,CASRSSESTDTQYF
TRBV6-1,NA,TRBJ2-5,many,TGTGCCAGCACGAACACAGCTCAAGAGACCCAGTACTTC,CASTNTAQETQYF
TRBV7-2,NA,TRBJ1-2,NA,TGTGCCAGTGCGGGGCCCGGCGGCTACACCTTC,CASAGPGGYTF
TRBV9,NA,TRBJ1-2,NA,TGTGCCAGCAGCGTAGAAGGGAACTATGGCTACACCTTC,CASSVEGNYGYTF
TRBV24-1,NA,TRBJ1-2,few,TGTGCCACCAGTGATTTAGGAGGGGGACATGGCTACACCTTC,CATSDLGGGHGYTF
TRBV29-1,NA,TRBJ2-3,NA,TGCAGCGTTGTGGCGGGCGGGGTGGATACGCAGTATTTT,CSVVAGGVDTQYF
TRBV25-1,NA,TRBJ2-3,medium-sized,TGTGCCAGCAGTGAATCCTTCGCGGATACGCAGTATTTT,CASSESFADTQYF
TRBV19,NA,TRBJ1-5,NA,TGTGCCAGCACACAGGGTTCCACAGATACGCAGCATTTT,CASTQGSTDTQHF
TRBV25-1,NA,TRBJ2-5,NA,TGTGCCAGCAGTGCTAGGGGAGAGACCCAGTACTTC,CASSARGETQYF
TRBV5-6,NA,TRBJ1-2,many,TGTGCCAGCAGCGTAGGAGGGGGGGATGGCTACACCTTC,CASSVGGGDGYTF
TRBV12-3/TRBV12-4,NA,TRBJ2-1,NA,TGTGCCAGCAGTTTAATACTAGGGCAATCCTCCTACAATGAGCAGTTCTTC,CASSLILGQSSYNEQFF
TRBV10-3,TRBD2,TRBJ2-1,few,TGTGCCATCAGTGTCAGCGGGAGGGAGGATGAGCAGTTCTTC,CAISVSGREDEQFF
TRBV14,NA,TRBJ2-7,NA,TGTGCCAGCAGCCAAAACTACGAGCAGTACTTC,CASSQNYEQYF
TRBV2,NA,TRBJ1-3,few,TGTGCCAGCAATATCGGGGGGCAGGGAAACACCATATATTTT,CASNIGGQGNTIYF
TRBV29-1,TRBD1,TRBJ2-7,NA,TGCAGCGGCCGGGACAGTCCTTACGAGCAGTACTTC,CSGRDSPYEQYF